This TCR beta chain was sequenced in a study of T cell responses to AZD1222 COVID-19 vaccine. Study-level points and caveats: Vaccine-associated CD4 TCRs spanned spike, dominant at 160-218 and 743-854. After two AZD1222 doses, spike-specific TCR breadth and depth rose versus day 0. Close to half of all spike-specific TCRs reportedly target regions of the variants that are unmutated.

CDR1 is MDHEN and CDR2 is SYDVKM in the germline V gene. The CDR3 runs to 12 residues. The protocol was immunoSEQ multiplex PCR, while the TCRdb copy is restricted to in-frame clones and leaves out a portion. The top ten clones hold nearly 4.5% of a sample with some 120,000 clones, just under 90% of them seen once. This clone was seen once. Its antigen is still unknown. The V and J genes are TRBV28 and TRBJ2-3, with 8 positions matching TRBD2. Sequenced here: peripheral blood, sampled on day 0 of AZD1222 vaccination. This receptor was identified in an adult in good health. CDR3 nucleotides: TGTACAAGCGGGGGTAGCACAGATACGCAGTATTTT. It is translated as CTSGGSTDTQYF.